This TCR beta chain is drawn from a study of blood T cells in healthy people across ages. Study-wide points: A roughly linear fall in TCR beta diversity per million T cells was seen with increasing age.

The use of a sample-barcoded 5' primer and a J-beta primer mix characterized a second PCR of roughly 6 to 11 cycles. With 12 random nucleotides, a template-switch adaptor tagged each individual cDNA molecule. TCRdb re-called the 5' RACE reads with MiXCR, one entry per CDR3 protein. This sample has hundreds of thousands of distinct CDR3 sequences, with around 46% found just once. This clonotype was seen more than once but under ten times. Its antigen is currently unknown. The CDR3 consists of 16 residues. The germline CDR1 and CDR2 sequences are LGHDT and YNNKEL (reference sequence). With V trimmed by 7 bases and J by 3 bases, 10 bases remained unmatched.

This rearrangement joins TRBV3-1 to TRBJ2-3, with 10 positions matching TRBD2. Material: blood. The receptor comes from an older woman in good health. CDR3 region: CASTSSGSGGTDTQYF. In DNA, the CDR3 is TGTGCCAGCACATCTAGCGGTAGCGGGGGGACAGATACGCAGTATTTT.